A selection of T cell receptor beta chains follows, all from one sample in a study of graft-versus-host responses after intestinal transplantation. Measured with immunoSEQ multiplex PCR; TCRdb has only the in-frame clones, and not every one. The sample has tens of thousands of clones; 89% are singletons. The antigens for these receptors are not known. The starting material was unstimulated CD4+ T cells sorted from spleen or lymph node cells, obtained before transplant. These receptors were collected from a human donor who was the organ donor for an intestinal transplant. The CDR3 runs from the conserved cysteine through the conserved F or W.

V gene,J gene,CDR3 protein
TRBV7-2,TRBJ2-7,CASSLDPSVYEQYF
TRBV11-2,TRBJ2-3,CASGPLAGTDTQYF
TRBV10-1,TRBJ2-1,CASGTGVNEQFF
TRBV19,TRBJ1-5,CASSIAGGSNQPQHF
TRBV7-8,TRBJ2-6,CASSLLRSGANVLTF
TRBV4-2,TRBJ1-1,CASSQTRQGAGGTEAFF
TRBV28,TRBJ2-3,CASSTRVSSTDTQYF
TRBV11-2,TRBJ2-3,CASSLDGREGTDTQYF
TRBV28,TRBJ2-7,CASSLYRGYEQYF
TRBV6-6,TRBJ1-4,CASRTDPRGNEKLFF
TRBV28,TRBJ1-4,CASSLKPGRGDEKLFF
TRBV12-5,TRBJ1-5,CASAIGNQPQHF
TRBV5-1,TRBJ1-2,CASTEDRFGYTF
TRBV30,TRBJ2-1,CAWSGTGWDGEQFF
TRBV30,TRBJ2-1,CAWSRWGTSNEQFF
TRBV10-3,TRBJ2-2,CAISEVTGAGELFF
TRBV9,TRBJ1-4,CASSQGTSYSTNEKLFF
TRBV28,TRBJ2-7,CASSFESRGNGEQYF
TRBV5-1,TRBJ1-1,CASRPPGAAMNTEAFF
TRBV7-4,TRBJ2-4,CASSLSPDGVAKNIQYF
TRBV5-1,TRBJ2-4,CASSLRDRAGDIQYF
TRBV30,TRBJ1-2,CAWWHGYTF
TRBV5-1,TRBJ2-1,CASSLPGLAGVINEQFF
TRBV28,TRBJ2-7,CASTNPPGTGLHF
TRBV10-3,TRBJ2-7,CAITTQATGGEQYF
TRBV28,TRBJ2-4,CASVTGTGRSLAKNIQYF
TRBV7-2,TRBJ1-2,CASSLGGYGYTF
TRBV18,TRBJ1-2,CASSPEGAQGYTF
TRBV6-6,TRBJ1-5,CASTGGQYSNQPQHF
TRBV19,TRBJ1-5,CASSIRGAHGNQPQHF
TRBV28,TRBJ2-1,CASSLAGLGRNEQFF
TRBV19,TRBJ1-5,CASSIRDGLLHQPQHF
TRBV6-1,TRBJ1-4,CASGRQGTNEKLFF
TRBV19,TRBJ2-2,CASSLGQGSTGELFF
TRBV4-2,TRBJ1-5,CASSQNIREPRQPQHF
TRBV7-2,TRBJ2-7,CASSRDRGSSYEQYF
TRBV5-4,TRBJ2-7,CASSLGAASYEQYF
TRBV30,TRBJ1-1,CAWSVGGLTEAFF